The entry that follows covers one T cell receptor (beta chain) sequence. The data were obtained in a study of blood T cell repertoires in COVID-19. Study context: Collection of acute and convalescent COVID-19 samples took place in the United States, Italy and Spain. T cells, B-cell-depleted T cells, or PBMCs supplied cDNA or gDNA.

Germline V lookup: CDR1 SQVTM, CDR2 ANQGSEA. Trimming pared 1 base from V and 1 base from J, leaving 7 bases between. The CDR3 covers 13 residues. The study drew participants aged about 18 to 89 years from about two dozen US areas. Per the original methods: Amplified reference gene primers provided the basis for estimating nucleated cell counts. Only in-frame clones appear in the TCRdb table, and some are missing; sequencing was by immunoSEQ multiplex PCR. That table gives V, J and clone size, and the DNA gave D and trimming. The table records approximately 240,000 clones, 75% to 90% of them present only once.

The sequenced material came from PBMCs or T cells enriched from blood (not recorded which). The rearrangement joins TRBV29-1 to TRBJ1-1; D possibly corresponds to TRBD1 (5 bases). The clonotype was recovered from a woman younger than 35 in a cohort exposed to, infected with or recovered from COVID-19 (not recorded which). The CDR3 loop reads CSVEGTQNTEAFF. CDR3 DNA: TGCAGCGTTGAAGGGACACAGAACACTGAAGCTTTCTTT.